This T cell receptor (beta chain) was captured by sequencing in a study of CD8 T cell repertoires and HIV-1 epitope variants. The table came from immunoSEQ multiplex PCR; TCRdb's copy has only in-frame clones and leaves some out. The data show 3,000 to 4,000 clones, 55% to 85% seen once. V lost 8 bases and J 4 bases, leaving 23 bases between the germline ends. Germline V gene sequence: CDR1 MDHEN, CDR2 SYDVKM. This CDR3 is 16 amino acids long. Details on this clone: Its cognate antigen is unknown.

This TCR was sampled from a male donor with HIV. The genes are TRBV28 and TRBJ2-5; D perhaps matches TRBD2 (7 bases). The source material was cultured CD8+ T cells derived from PBMCs. CDR3 amino acids: CASSLPEGGAGETQYF. CDR3 sequence (DNA): TGTGCCAGCTCCCTTCCGGAGGGGGGGGCTGGAGAGACCCAGTACTTC.